This section outlines one T cell receptor (beta chain) sequence together with its context. This sample is drawn from a study of human T cells and chemical hapten exposure. This CDR3 is built from 15 residues. Germline V gene data show CDR1 as SGHDT and CDR2 as YYEEEE. V was cut by 0 bases and J by 2 bases, with 10 bases left in between. A single record per CDR3 protein comes from TCRdb applying MiXCR to the RACE reads. The sample has approximately 92,000 distinct CDR3 sequences, 10% to 12% seen once. This sample's time point: patch test 2, 6 weeks after DPC sensitization. Treatment here: therapeutic diphenylcyclopropenone sensitization with weekly scalp DPC.

The J gene is TRBJ2-3, the V gene TRBV5-6; D gene ambiguous. The sequencing here drew on whole blood, taken in connection with sensitization to the hapten diphenylcyclopropenone (DPC). This receptor was obtained from a woman aged 40 to 50 with alopecia areata. Some clones in this sample may be carry-over from other donors' samples. The CDR3 sequence: CASSLGAHPTDTQYF. The DNA of the CDR3 is TGTGCCAGCAGCTTGGGAGCCCATCCCACAGATACGCAGTATTTT.